These 10 T cell receptor beta chains share one sample of origin, sequenced in a study of tumor-infiltrating lymphocytes in primary liver carcinoma. A primer matching the constant region was used to make TCR beta cDNA from 500 to 650 ng of total RNA. Each TCR beta library was derived from three nested multiplex PCR rounds that employed slightly modified ARM-PCR. Both of the initial two PCR rounds ran for nine to eleven cycles and employed TRBV1-TRBV30 forward primers alongside a C-beta reverse primer. TCRdb re-called the multiplex PCR reads through MiXCR, storing one row per CDR3 protein. Found here are 190,000 or so distinct CDR3 sequences, about two thirds of them singletons; the top ten hold approximately 6.5%. Blood RNA originated from unsorted whole blood, with germline DNA additionally extracted. The sample was peripheral blood. Source of these receptors: a woman aged 60-75 years with primary liver carcinoma and hepatitis B virus infection.

This clonotype was detected only once. Being one base from a much bigger clone, this may be a read error. This chain uses TRBV4-1 with TRBJ2-3; D is unclear. The V gene's germline CDR1 is MGHRA and CDR2 YSYEKL. The CDR3 length is 16 residues. Trimming removed 0 bases at V and 2 bases at J, with 12 bases between. CDR3 nucleotide sequence: TGCGCCAGCAGCCAAGATACGGGTTTGCTCACAGATACGCAGTATTTT. The encoded protein is CASSQDTGLLTDTQYF.

The table lists this clonotype with many counts. The chain recombines TRBV29-1 with TRBJ1-1; D call uncertain. The CDR3 runs 10 residues. Trimming stripped 3 bases from V and 11 bases from J, with 10 bases between. CDR1 and CDR2 (germline): SQVTM, ANQGSEA. CDR3 DNA: TGCAGCGTTGACACCCTTGGGGCTTTCTTT. Translated, it gives CSVDTLGAFF.

Remarks on this clonotype: This CDR3 fails to terminate in the conserved phenylalanine or tryptophan, so it likely reflects a read error. The chain combines TRBV11-1 with TRBJ2-7, with a tentative D call TRBD2 (5 bases). The CDR3 has 14 amino acids. Germline values: CDR1 SGHAT, CDR2 FQDESV (reference sequence). V was shortened by 2 bases and J by 3 bases, with 11 bases between the two germline ends. CDR3 sequence reads: CASSLTRRDYEQYI. In DNA form, the CDR3 reads TGTGCCAGCAGCTTAACACGACGGGACTACGAGCAGTACATC.

Turning to this clonotype: Relative to the germline gene, one junction end is altered; a read error may explain this. The V call is TRBV6-2 or TRBV6-3, the J call TRBJ2-7, with TRBD1 as a possible D gene (6 bases). CDR1 and CDR2 (germline): MNHEY, SVGEGT. The length of the CDR3 is 14 residues. As DNA, the CDR3 is TGTGCCTGCAGTTACAGCACAGGGTTTGACGAGCAGTACTTC. It specifies CACSYSTGFDEQYF.

This clonotype has at least ten counts. V is TRBV6-1 and J is TRBJ2-7, with D maybe TRBD1 (5 bases). The CDR3 totals 16 residues. The V gene lost 1 base and the J gene lost 0 bases, with 13 bases spanning the gap. CDR1 is MNHNS and CDR2 is SASEGT in the germline V gene. CDR3 DNA sequence: TGTGCCAGCAGTGAAGAAGAGGCTAGGGGCTCCTACGAGCAGTACTTC. It specifies CASSEEEARGSYEQYF.

Notes on this clonotype: This could be a read error, since a much larger clone is one nucleotide away. The chain couples TRBV5-1 to TRBJ1-5, with D unresolved. The CDR3 is made up of 13 amino acids. Looked up from germline, CDR1 is SGHRS and CDR2 is YFSETQ. Trimming left V 3 bases short and J 11 bases short, with 15 bases between. CDR3 amino acids: CASSSLGGQSQHF. In nucleotides, the CDR3 is TGCGCCAGCAGCTCTCTCGGAGGGCAGTCCCAGCATTTT.

The gene calls are TRBV11-1 and TRBJ2-7, with TRBD2 identical over 7 bases. Germline values: CDR1 SGHAT, CDR2 FQDESV (reference sequence). V shed 5 bases and J 3 bases; nucleotides not matched to a gene: 10. CDR3 length: 15 residues. The CDR3 loop reads CASSPEWEGCYEQYF. In DNA, the CDR3 is TGTGCCAGCAGCCCCGAGTGGGAGGGGTGCTACGAGCAGTACTTC.

The sample holds a few counts of this clonotype. The chain joins TRBV28 to TRBJ1-4; D is perhaps TRBD1 (6 bases). The CDR3 totals 16 residues. Germline CDR1 and CDR2: MDHEN and SYDVKM. Trimming removed 3 bases from V and 7 bases from J, with 18 bases in between. CDR3 coding DNA: TGTGCCAGCAGTTTGGGACGGGGGCTCGTGGTTGAAAAACTGTTTTTT. It encodes CASSLGRGLVVEKLFF. The full variable domain, its missing parts supplied by reference TRBV28 and TRBJ1-4, is DVKVTQSSRYLVKRTGEKVFLECVQDMDHENMFWYRQDPGLGLRLIYFSYDVKMKEKGDIPEGYSVSREKKERFSLILESASTNQTSMYLCASSLGRGLVVEKLFFGSGTQLSVL.

This chain links TRBV14 with TRBJ2-7, with 10 bases fitting TRBD1. The CDR3 covers 15 residues. Germline CDR1 reads SGHDN; CDR2 reads FVKESK. After removal of 4 bases from V and 4 bases from J, the junction contained 7 bases not matched to a gene. In nucleotides, the CDR3 is TGTGCCAGCAGCCGAGGGACAGGGGTTGTTTACGAGCAGTACTTC. Its protein product is CASSRGTGVVYEQYF.

Remarks on this clonotype: One end of the junction fails to match germline, which may point to a read error. The chain carries TRBV11-2 and TRBJ2-5; D gene ambiguous. Germline V gene sequence: CDR1 SGHAT, CDR2 FQNNGV. The CDR3 is 14 residues long. CDR3 nucleotides: TGTGCCAGCAGCGCACAGACATGTGGGGATACCCGGTACTTC. Encoded protein: CASSAQTCGDTRYF.